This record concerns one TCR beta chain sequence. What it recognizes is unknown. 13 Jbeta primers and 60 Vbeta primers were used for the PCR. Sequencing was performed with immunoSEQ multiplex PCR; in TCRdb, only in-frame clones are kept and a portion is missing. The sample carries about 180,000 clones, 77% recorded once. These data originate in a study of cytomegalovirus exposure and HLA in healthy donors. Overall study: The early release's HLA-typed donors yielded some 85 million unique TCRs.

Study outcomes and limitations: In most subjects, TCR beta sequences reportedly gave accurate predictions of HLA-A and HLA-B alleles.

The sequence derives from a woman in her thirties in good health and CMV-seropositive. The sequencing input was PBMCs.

Here the CDR3 reads CASSEVGLNNEQFF. The DNA for the CDR3 is TGCGCCAGCAGTGAAGTGGGGCTGAACAATGAGCAGTTCTTC. V usage is TRBV10-2 and J usage is TRBJ2-1; a possible D gene is TRBD1 (5 bases). Trimming removed 3 bases at V and 5 bases at J, with 11 bases between. The CDR3 covers 14 residues. Germline V CDR1 and CDR2: WSHSY, SAAADI.